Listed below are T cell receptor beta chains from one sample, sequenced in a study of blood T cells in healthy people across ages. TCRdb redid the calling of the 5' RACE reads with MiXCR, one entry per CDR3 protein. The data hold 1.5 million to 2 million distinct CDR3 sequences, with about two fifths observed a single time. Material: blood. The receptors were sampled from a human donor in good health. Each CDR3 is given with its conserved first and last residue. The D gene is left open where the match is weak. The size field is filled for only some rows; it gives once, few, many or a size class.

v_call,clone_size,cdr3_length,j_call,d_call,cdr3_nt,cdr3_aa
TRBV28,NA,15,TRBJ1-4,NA,TGTGCCAGCAGTTTTCAGGGACGGGGTAATGAAAAACTGTTTTTT,CASSFQGRGNEKLFF
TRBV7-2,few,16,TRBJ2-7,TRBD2,TGTGCCAGCAGCTTAGGTCTTTTTAGCGGGGGCTACGAGCAGTACTTC,CASSLGLFSGGYEQYF
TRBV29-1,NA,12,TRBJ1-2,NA,TGCAGCGGCCAGTCAGCTAACTATGGCTACACCTTC,CSGQSANYGYTF
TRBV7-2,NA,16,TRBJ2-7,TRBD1,TGTGCCAGCAGCCCCTCGACAGGGGGCGTGTTAAACGAGCAGTACTTC,CASSPSTGGVLNEQYF
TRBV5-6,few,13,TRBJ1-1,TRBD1,TGTGCCAGCAGACGCTTACAGGGGACTGAAGCTTTCTTT,CASRRLQGTEAFF
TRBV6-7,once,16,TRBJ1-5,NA,TGTGCCAGCAGTTCCGCCCGGACGGAGCTGTGTCGGCCCCAGCATTTT,CASSSARTELCRPQHF
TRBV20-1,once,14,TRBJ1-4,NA,TGCAGTTCGCGAATGTTGGGAACTAATGAAAAACTGTTTTTT,CSSRMLGTNEKLFF
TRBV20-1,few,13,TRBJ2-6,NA,TGCAGTGCGAAAGAACCTGGGGCCAACGTCCTGACTTTC,CSAKEPGANVLTF
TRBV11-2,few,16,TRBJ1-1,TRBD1,TGTGCCAGCAGCTCACCCAGGGACAGCCTGAACACTGAAGCTTTCTTT,CASSSPRDSLNTEAFF
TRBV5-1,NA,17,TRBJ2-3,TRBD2,TGCGCCAGCAGCTTGCAACAAGCGGGGGGGATTACAGATACGCAGTATTTT,CASSLQQAGGITDTQYF
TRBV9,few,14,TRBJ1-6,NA,TGTGCCAGCAGCGTAGCCCCAGAAAATTCACCCCTCCACTTT,CASSVAPENSPLHF
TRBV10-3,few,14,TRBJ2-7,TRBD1,TGTGCCATCAGGGGGGACAGGGGGGCCTACGAGCAGTACTTC,CAIRGDRGAYEQYF
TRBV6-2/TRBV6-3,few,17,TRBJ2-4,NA,TGTGCCAGCCGATACCAAATGCTTACAGATGCCAAAAACATTCAGTACTTC,CASRYQMLTDAKNIQYF
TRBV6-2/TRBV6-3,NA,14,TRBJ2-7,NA,TGTGCCAGCAGTTACTCGGTCAACTCCTACGAGCAGTACTTC,CASSYSVNSYEQYF
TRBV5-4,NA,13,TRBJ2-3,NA,TGTGCCAGCAGCTTGATGGCGGACAATACGCAGTATTTT,CASSLMADNTQYF
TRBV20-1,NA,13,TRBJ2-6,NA,TGCAGTGCGGAGGGGCTGGGATGGGACGTCCTGACTTTC,CSAEGLGWDVLTF
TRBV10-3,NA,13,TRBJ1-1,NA,TGTGCCATCAGTCTTGGACAGAACACTGAAGCTTTCTTT,CAISLGQNTEAFF
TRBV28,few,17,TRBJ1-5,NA,TGTGCCAGCAGTTTATTGAGGTTGGCGGATAGCAATCAGCCCCAGCATTTT,CASSLLRLADSNQPQHF
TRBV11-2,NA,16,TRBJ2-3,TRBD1,TGTGCCAGCAGCCCCCAGACAGGGGGTCGCACAGATACGCAGTATTTT,CASSPQTGGRTDTQYF
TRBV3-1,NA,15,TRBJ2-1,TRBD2,TGTGCCAGCAGCCAAGGTTCTAGCGGGAGCGCTGAGCAGTTCTTC,CASSQGSSGSAEQFF
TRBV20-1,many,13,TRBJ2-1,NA,TGCAGTGCTATACCCGAAGACTACAATGAGCAGTTCTTC,CSAIPEDYNEQFF
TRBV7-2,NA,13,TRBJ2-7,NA,TGTGCCAGCAGCGGTCGGTTTTACTACGAGCAGTACTTC,CASSGRFYYEQYF
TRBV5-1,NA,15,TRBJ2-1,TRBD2,TGCGCCAGCAGCTCAGATGGGCGGGGGGACGGTGAGCAGTTCTTC,CASSSDGRGDGEQFF
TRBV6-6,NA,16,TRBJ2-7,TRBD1,TGTGCCAGCAGTTATTCGTTTGGGACAGGCACCTACGAGCAGTACTTC,CASSYSFGTGTYEQYF
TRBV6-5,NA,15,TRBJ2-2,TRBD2,TGTGCCAGCAGTTACCATCGCGGGGGCACCGGGGAGCTGTTTTTT,CASSYHRGGTGELFF
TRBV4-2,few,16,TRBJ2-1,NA,TGTGCCAGCAGCCAAGACCGACGGGAGACCTACAATGAGCAGTTCTTC,CASSQDRRETYNEQFF
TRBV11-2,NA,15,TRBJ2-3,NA,TGTGCCAGCAGCTCCACCCCGGCACGAGCGGATACGCAGTATTTT,CASSSTPARADTQYF
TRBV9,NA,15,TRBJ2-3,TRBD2,TGTGCCAGCAGCTCGAGCGGGGGCACCCTATATACGCAGTATTTT,CASSSSGGTLYTQYF
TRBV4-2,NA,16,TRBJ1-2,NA,TGTGCCAGCAGTCAAGTCGGGGGCAGAACTAACTATGGCTACACCTTC,CASSQVGGRTNYGYTF